The sequence of this T cell receptor (beta chain) was determined in a study of T cell responses to AZD1222 COVID-19 vaccine. On the study more broadly: Pooled in the analysis were second doses at about 4 or about 12 weeks.

Trimming removed 4 bases from V and 3 bases from J; junction bases left unmatched: 11. CDR3 length equals 18 residues. Germline CDR1 reads LNHNV; CDR2 reads YYDKDF (reference sequence). Clones were sequenced by immunoSEQ multiplex PCR, and TCRdb holds only the in-frame ones, with some missing. The table records roughly 150,000 clones, about 87% of them present only once. The receptor was derived from an adult in good health. The chain carries TRBV15 and TRBJ2-5; 13 nucleotides match TRBD2. The sample was peripheral blood, taken on day 0 of AZD1222 vaccination. The CDR3 loop reads CATSKGLAGVGVEETQYF. The CDR3 nucleotides read TGTGCCACCAGCAAAGGACTAGCGGGAGTAGGGGTTGAAGAGACCCAGTACTTC. The full variable domain, rest sourced from reference TRBV15 and TRBJ2-5, is DAMVIQNPRYQVTQFGKPVTLSCSQTLNHNVMYWYQQKSSQAPKLLFHYYDKDFNNEADTPDNFQSRRPNTSFCFLDIRSPGLGDTAMYLCATSKGLAGVGVEETQYFGPGTRLLVL.